A selection of T cell receptor beta chains follows, all from one sample in a study of cytotoxic CD8 clonotypes in ibrutinib-treated CLL. Produced via immunoSEQ multiplex PCR; TCRdb's table is partial and in-frame only. The repertoire holds some 300,000 clones, around four fifths seen once, with more than 6% in the top ten. The material sequenced was PBMCs, taken before ibrutinib treatment. The source is a human donor with chronic lymphocytic leukemia. The CDR3 runs from the conserved cysteine through the conserved F or W.

v_call: TRBV18
j_call: TRBJ2-7
cdr3_aa: CASSAAELYEQYF

v_call: TRBV9
j_call: TRBJ2-1
cdr3_aa: CASSVEHSGSHYNEQFF

v_call: TRBV10-3
j_call: TRBJ2-3
cdr3_aa: CAIRGTSGATDTQYF

v_call: TRBV6-1
j_call: TRBJ2-1
cdr3_aa: CASRWVGSYNEQFF

v_call: TRBV11-2
j_call: TRBJ1-1
cdr3_aa: CASSLDRRLEAFF

v_call: TRBV21-1
j_call: TRBJ2-1
cdr3_aa: CASRNVAGGPNEQFF

v_call: TRBV5-4
j_call: TRBJ2-1
cdr3_aa: CASSLVGARGNEQFF

v_call: TRBV30
j_call: TRBJ2-7
cdr3_aa: CAWSVGQHYEQYF

v_call: TRBV10-3
j_call: TRBJ2-3
cdr3_aa: CAISDTSGRTDTQYF

v_call: TRBV4-1
j_call: TRBJ2-4
cdr3_aa: CASSQPGQGAGAKNIQYF

v_call: TRBV4-3
j_call: TRBJ2-3
cdr3_aa: CASSQEIRTGGTDTQYF

v_call: TRBV30
j_call: TRBJ1-2
cdr3_aa: CAWSVYEGYTF

v_call: TRBV7-9
j_call: TRBJ2-3
cdr3_aa: CASSLRGMASTDTQYF

v_call: TRBV28
j_call: TRBJ1-5
cdr3_aa: CASSRFRTGGSNQPQHF

v_call: TRBV9
j_call: TRBJ2-7
cdr3_aa: CASSPGQGAPYEQYF

v_call: TRBV7-9
j_call: TRBJ2-7
cdr3_aa: CASSLTTAGASEQYF

v_call: TRBV14
j_call: TRBJ2-5
cdr3_aa: CASSQGLAVYQETQYF

v_call: TRBV4-1
j_call: TRBJ2-7
cdr3_aa: CASSQDRKHEQYF